This entry lists 18 T cell receptor beta chains sequenced from one sample in a study of T-cell reconstitution after alpha-beta-depleted transplantation in children. Molecular barcoding with unique molecular identifiers was used for the TCRbeta library. TCRdb reprocessed the PCR reads with MiXCR, giving one entry per CDR3 protein. The sample shows roughly 160,000 distinct CDR3 sequences, around 10% of them seen only once. The material sequenced was PBMCs, taken before TCRalphabeta/CD19-depleted stem cell transplant. The source of these receptors is a boy younger than 10 with acute myeloid leukemia, due to receive a stem cell transplant.

This clonotype came up many times. V and J are TRBV2 and TRBJ2-1; 10 bases map to TRBD2. CDR1 is SNHLY, CDR2 FYNNEI, per germline. The CDR3 sequence is 16 residues long. V lost 7 bases and J lost 5; bases outside the gene matches: 11. CDR3 residues: CASKLIWTSGNNEQFF. The CDR3 DNA reads TGTGCCAGCAAGTTAATTTGGACTAGCGGAAACAATGAGCAGTTCTTC.

As regards this clonotype: A much larger clone sits a single nucleotide away, making a read error possible. V and J are TRBV7-2 and TRBJ2-5; TRBD2 aligns across 10 bases. Germline V CDR1 and CDR2: SGHTA, FQGNSA. This CDR3 contains 15 residues. CDR3: CANSPTTSGLETQYF. CDR3 nucleotide sequence: TGTGCCAACAGCCCCACGACTAGCGGGCTGGAGACCCAGTACTTC.

The table lists this clonotype with many counts. This sequence joins TRBV12-3 or TRBV12-4 and TRBJ2-1, with no clear D. V lost 2 bases and J 8 bases, leaving 7 bases between the germline ends. This CDR3 is 12 amino acids long. The chain's CDR3 is CASSLLVHEQFF. In nucleotides, the CDR3 is TGTGCCAGCAGTTTATTAGTTCATGAGCAGTTCTTC.

Ten or more counts support this clonotype. This chain uses TRBV6-5 with TRBJ1-4, with a tentative D call TRBD1 (6 bases). The V end lost 4 bases, the J end lost 6 bases, and 12 bases lay between the germline ends. Germline lookup yields CDR1 MNHEY and CDR2 SVGAGI. CDR3 length equals 14 residues. CDR3 sequence (DNA): TGTGCCAGCAGTTTAGGGGGGATGGATGAAAAACTGTTTTTT. This sequence encodes CASSLGGMDEKLFF.

This clonotype was observed many times. The rearrangement uses TRBV20-1 and TRBJ1-2; a weak D match, TRBD1 (6 bases). The V end lost 6 bases, the J end lost 4 bases, and 15 bases lay between the germline ends. There are 13 residues in the CDR3. CDR1 is DFQATT and CDR2 is SNEGSKA in the germline V gene (reference sequence). This CDR3 is CSAHGQRVYGYTF. The DNA of the CDR3 is TGCAGTGCACACGGACAGCGGGTCTATGGCTACACCTTC.

This clonotype was picked up many times. The chain is built from TRBV6-1 and TRBJ2-2; TRBD2 matches 9 bases. This CDR3 spans 16 amino acids. V gave up 7 bases and J gave up 2 bases; unmatched junction bases: 8. Germline V gives CDR1 MNHNS, CDR2 SASEGT. This CDR3 is CASTRVAGANTGELFF. The DNA of the CDR3 is TGTGCCAGCACCCGAGTAGCGGGAGCAAACACCGGGGAGCTGTTTTTT.

This clonotype was recorded many times. The chain employs TRBV28 and TRBJ2-1, with D possibly matching TRBD2 (5 bases). The V end was cut by 2 bases, the J end by 9 bases, with 8 bases between. Germline V gene data show CDR1 as MDHEN and CDR2 as SYDVKM. CDR3 size: 12 residues. DNA for the CDR3: TGTGCCAGCAGTTTAACGGCGGGTGAGCAGTTCTTC. Protein sequence: CASSLTAGEQFF.

This clonotype was counted ten times or more. V is TRBV19 and J is TRBJ2-1; 12 bases are a match to TRBD2. Per germline, CDR1 LNHDA and CDR2 SQIVND (reference sequence). Trimming at V came to 7 bases and at J to 5 bases, leaving 12 bases not matched to a gene. The CDR3 loop spans 17 amino acids. The CDR3 DNA reads as TGTGCCAGTACCAACGGCCCGGCTAGCGGGAGGGACAATGAGCAGTTCTTC. Amino acid sequence: CASTNGPASGRDNEQFF.

This clonotype was counted at least ten times. This sequence joins TRBV27 and TRBJ2-1, with 7 bases that match TRBD2. The junction had 9 bases not matched to a gene; V was cut back by 0 bases and J by 4 bases. The CDR3 spans 17 residues. The germline gives CDR1 MNHEY, CDR2 SMNVEV (reference sequence). CDR3 in DNA: TGTGCCAGCAGTTTATCGAGTGGGAGGGCCCATTACAATGAGCAGTTCTTC. Translated: CASSLSSGRAHYNEQFF.

This clonotype has ten or more counts. This chain joins TRBV10-2 and TRBJ1-4, with unresolved D. Trimming pared 2 bases from V and 8 bases from J, leaving 9 bases between. CDR1 and CDR2 (germline): WSHSY, SAAADI. The CDR3 totals 13 residues. As DNA, the CDR3 is TGCGCCAGCAGTGAGGGGGTAGGCGAAAAACTGTTTTTT. Protein product: CASSEGVGEKLFF.

This clonotype has at least ten counts. The chain uses TRBV7-9 and TRBJ1-2, with unresolved D. This CDR3 spans 13 amino acids. CDR1 is SEHNR, CDR2 FQNEAQ, per germline (reference sequence). Trimming shortened V by 2 bases and J by 2 bases, and 6 bases separated the two germline ends. The CDR3 DNA reads as TGTGCCAGCAGCTTACTAGGGAACTATGGCTACACCTTC. Protein product: CASSLLGNYGYTF.

This clonotype was seen many times. This chain connects TRBV7-3 to TRBJ2-5; D ambiguous. This CDR3 spans 16 amino acids. The ends were cut back, 2 bases at V and 2 bases at J, with 15 bases in the middle. CDR1 SGHTA and CDR2 FQGTGA come from the germline V gene. CDR3 sequence reads: CASSLVRLRVQETQYF. The CDR3 nucleotides read TGTGCCAGCAGCTTAGTCCGCCTGCGCGTTCAAGAGACCCAGTACTTC.

This clonotype was recorded many times. This rearrangement joins TRBV20-1 to TRBJ1-6; no firm D call. The V gene's germline CDR1 is DFQATT and CDR2 SNEGSKA (reference sequence). The ends were cut back, 0 bases at V and 7 bases at J, with 13 bases in the middle. CDR3 size: 15 residues. CDR3: CSARDDGRENSPLHF. CDR3 bases: TGCAGTGCTAGAGATGACGGAAGGGAAAATTCACCCCTCCACTTT.

This clonotype was picked up many times. This chain links TRBV7-3 with TRBJ2-7; D may be TRBD1 or TRBD2 (5 bases each). Deletions cut 5 bases from V and 3 bases from J, with 11 bases between. This CDR3 region has 13 residues. From germline, CDR1 is SGHTA and CDR2 FQGTGA. CDR3 DNA sequence: TGTGCCAGCAGCCCAATGGGGGACTACGAGCAGTACTTC. This codes for CASSPMGDYEQYF.

In this sample, this clonotype turned up many times. The chain links TRBV7-2 to TRBJ2-3; D might be TRBD2 (5 bases). Germline V gene sequence: CDR1 SGHTA, CDR2 FQGNSA. The CDR3 runs 15 residues. V gave up 1 base and J gave up 1 base, with 9 bases separating them. CDR3 region: CASSLEGDGTDTQYF. CDR3 nucleotides: TGTGCCAGCAGCTTAGAGGGAGATGGCACAGATACGCAGTATTTT.

This chain joins TRBV19 and TRBJ2-5, with TRBD2 identical over 7 bases. This CDR3 has 15 amino acids. Germline V gene data show CDR1 as LNHDA and CDR2 as SQIVND (reference sequence). The V segment lost 8 bases and the J segment 4 bases; nucleotides outside the gene matches: 13. CDR3 in DNA: TGTGCCAGTTCCATCATATCGACTAGCTCAGAGACCCAGTACTTC. Translation: CASSIISTSSETQYF.

This clonotype has ten or more counts. The CDR3: CSAPTSGSTGELFF. CDR3 DNA sequence: TGCAGTGCTCCCACTAGCGGGAGCACCGGGGAGCTGTTTTTT. The V gene is TRBV20-1, the J gene TRBJ2-2; TRBD2 agrees at 11 bases. The CDR3 covers 14 residues. The germline V gene encodes CDR1 DFQATT and CDR2 SNEGSKA (reference sequence). V trimming: 5 bases; J trimming: 4 bases; junction bases outside the gene matches: 3.

This clonotype has ten or more counts. The chain combines TRBV5-8 with TRBJ2-2; perhaps TRBD1 as D (5 bases). The CDR3 contains 16 residues. Per germline, CDR1 SGHTS and CDR2 YDEGEE. V lost 0 bases, J lost 3 bases, and 12 bases lay in between. CDR3 protein: CASSLVSGWHTGELFF. Written as DNA, the CDR3 is TGTGCCAGCAGCTTGGTTTCAGGGTGGCACACCGGGGAGCTGTTTTTT.